The 29 T cell receptor beta chains given below trace back to one sample, sequenced in a study of blood T cell repertoires in COVID-19. Produced via immunoSEQ multiplex PCR; TCRdb's table is partial and in-frame only. The sample comprises about 160,000 clones, roughly 80% of which are singletons, and 7% to 10% rests with the top ten. Material for sequencing was peripheral blood. Source of these receptors: a man aged 60 to 75 with acute or convalescent COVID-19.

The sample holds one count of this clone. V usage is TRBV7-3 and J usage is TRBJ2-6; 10 positions match TRBD1. V lost 5 bases, J lost 4 bases, and 14 bases stayed unmatched. CDR3 size: 19 residues. The V gene's germline CDR1 is SGHTA and CDR2 FQGTGA. The CDR3 DNA is TGTGCCAGCAGCAGAAACCCGGGACAGGGGACCCTGGGGGCCAACGTCCTGACTTTC. Translating gives CASSRNPGQGTLGANVLTF.

The gene calls are TRBV7-8 and TRBJ2-2; 9 positions match TRBD1. Germline loops: CDR1 SGHVS, CDR2 FQNEAQ. This CDR3 spans 14 amino acids. Trimming cost V 7 bases and J 4 bases; bases outside gene matches: 4. CDR3 region: CASKRTGATGELFF. The CDR3 DNA is TGTGCCAGCAAAAGGACAGGGGCCACCGGGGAGCTGTTTTTT.

CDR3 amino acids: CATSGESTKNIQYF. The CDR3 DNA follows: TGTGCCACCAGTGGGGAGTCGACCAAAAACATTCAGTACTTC. The chain has TRBV24-1 and TRBJ2-4; possible D gene TRBD2, 5 bases. Germline CDR1 KGHDR, CDR2 SFDVKD. The CDR3 is 14 amino acids. Between the trimmed V and J ends, which lost 5 bases and 2 bases, there was a span of 9 bases.

The genes are TRBV25-1 and TRBJ2-1, with D possibly being TRBD1 (5 bases). In germline, CDR1 is MGHDK, CDR2 SYGVNS. The CDR3 runs 13 residues. Trimming stripped 1 base from V and 10 bases from J, with 11 bases between. Written as DNA, the CDR3 is TGTGCCAGCAGTGAATTGGGGCCTCGGGAGCAGTTCTTC. Its protein is CASSELGPREQFF.

This clone was detected once. This chain connects TRBV18 to TRBJ1-6; no definite D call. V lost 3 bases, J lost 7 bases, and 16 bases lay in between. Germline CDR1 reads KGHSH; CDR2 reads LQKENI. The CDR3 runs 16 residues. This chain's CDR3 is CASSPAVAGPNSPLHF. Here the CDR3 DNA reads TGTGCCAGCTCACCGGCCGTGGCAGGCCCAAATTCACCCCTCCACTTT. The whole variable domain, remainder taken from reference TRBV18 and TRBJ1-6, is NAGVMQNPRHLVRRRGQEARLRCSPMKGHSHVYWYRQLPEEGLKFMVYLQKENIIDESGMPKERFSAEFPKEGPSILRIQQVVRGDSAAYFCASSPAVAGPNSPLHFGNGTRLTVT.

The chain links TRBV7-9 to TRBJ1-2; D is unresolved. Germline V gene sequence: CDR1 SEHNR, CDR2 FQNEAQ (reference sequence). The CDR3 extends over 12 amino acids. V shed 1 base and J shed 8 bases, with 8 bases lying between them. As DNA, the CDR3 is TGTGCCAGCAGCTTAGGAGCGGGCGGCTACACCTTC. Protein: CASSLGAGGYTF.

V and J are TRBV12-3 or TRBV12-4 and TRBJ1-1; D is uncertain. V was clipped by 3 bases and J by 10 bases, with 12 bases between them. The length of the CDR3 is 12 residues. CDR3: CASSLPPHGAFF. CDR3 DNA sequence: TGTGCCAGCAGTTTGCCCCCTCACGGAGCTTTCTTT.

The CDR3 sequence is CASSQVQNTEAFF. CDR3 sequence (DNA): TGCGCCAGCAGCCAAGTCCAAAACACTGAAGCTTTCTTT. This chain joins TRBV4-1 and TRBJ1-1; D gene unclear. The CDR3 covers 13 residues. Trimming removed 1 base at V and 2 bases at J, with 5 bases between. From germline, CDR1 is MGHRA and CDR2 YSYEKL.

This chain connects TRBV30 to TRBJ1-1; 10 bases align to TRBD1. Germline V gene data show CDR1 as GTSNPN and CDR2 as SVGIG (reference sequence). V dropped 2 bases and J dropped 9; count of bases not matched to a gene: 9. The CDR3 runs to 14 residues. CDR3 region: CAWSLPGTGDQAFF. Here the CDR3 DNA reads TGTGCCTGGAGTCTGCCCGGGACAGGGGATCAAGCTTTCTTT.

The rearrangement uses TRBV7-8 and TRBJ2-1; TRBD2 matches 11 bases. This CDR3 spans 16 amino acids. In germline, CDR1 is SGHVS, CDR2 FQNEAQ. V lost 4 bases and J lost 4; bases outside the gene matches: 6. CDR3 amino acids: CASSWYLAGGYNEQFF. In DNA, the CDR3 is TGTGCCAGCAGCTGGTACCTAGCGGGGGGTTACAATGAGCAGTTCTTC. The complete variable domain, with remaining parts taken from reference TRBV7-8 and TRBJ2-1, reads GAGVSQSPRYKVAKRGQDVALRCDPISGHVSLFWYQQALGQGPEFLTYFQNEAQLDKSGLPSDRFFAERPEGSVSTLKIQRTQQEDSAVYLCASSWYLAGGYNEQFFGPGTRLTVL.

This chain joins TRBV23-1 and TRBJ2-5, with D maybe TRBD2 (6 bases). TRBV23-1 is placed among ORFs of uncertain function. The CDR3 is 17 amino acids. The ends were cut back, 0 bases at V and 1 base at J, with 15 bases in the middle. In DNA, the CDR3 is TGCGCCAGCAGTCAATCCCCACCCAGGGAGGCCCAAGAGACCCAGTACTTC. It translates to CASSQSPPREAQETQYF.

The V call is TRBV20-1, the J call TRBJ1-2; no clear D gene. In germline, CDR1 is DFQATT, CDR2 SNEGSKA (reference sequence). Trimming cost V 5 bases and J 8 bases, with 9 bases left between them. The length of the CDR3 is 10 residues. The CDR3 DNA is TGCAGTGCTTCTTGGGCAGGCTACACCTTC. Translated, it gives CSASWAGYTF.

This clone was counted only a few times. The gene calls are TRBV29-1 and TRBJ2-1; perhaps TRBD1 as D (6 bases). This CDR3 comprises 11 residues. Per germline, CDR1 SQVTM and CDR2 ANQGSEA. V was pared by 4 bases and J by 14 bases, with 15 bases between. CDR3 region: CSVAVGGEKFF. In DNA, the CDR3 is TGCAGCGTTGCTGTAGGGGGTGAAAAGTTCTTC.

The V and J genes are TRBV3-1 (or the pseudogene TRBV3-2) and TRBJ2-7; 9 bases are a match to TRBD1. This CDR3 comprises 12 residues. Germline trimming cut 5 bases from V and 7 bases from J; bases unmatched to any gene: 3. CDR1 is LGHDT, CDR2 YNNKEL, per germline (reference sequence). For the CDR3, the DNA is TGTGCCAGCAGCTACGGACAGGGGGAGCAGTACTTC. Protein: CASSYGQGEQYF.

The rearrangement joins TRBV6-5 to TRBJ2-3, with TRBD1 identical over 8 bases. Germline V lookup: CDR1 MNHEY, CDR2 SVGAGI. This CDR3 is built from 14 residues. V trimming: 5 bases; J trimming: 2 bases; junction bases outside the gene matches: 3. The CDR3 loop is CASSQDRDTDTQYF. As DNA, the CDR3 is TGTGCCAGCAGTCAGGACAGGGACACAGATACGCAGTATTTT.

This clone was observed a few times. For the CDR3, the DNA is TGTGCCAGCAGCTTAGTCGGGACTAGCGGAAACAATGAGCAGTTCTTC. Encoded protein: CASSLVGTSGNNEQFF. V usage is TRBV7-2 and J usage is TRBJ2-1; TRBD2 matches 11 bases. Unmatched junction bases numbered 4, after V lost 1 base and J lost 5 bases. This CDR3 has 16 amino acids. Germline V gene sequence: CDR1 SGHTA, CDR2 FQGNSA.

This chain links TRBV9 with TRBJ1-6, with 8 positions matching TRBD1. V shed 3 bases, J shed 0 bases, and the junction held 2 bases outside the gene matches. Germline V gene lookup returns CDR1 SGDLS and CDR2 YYNGEE. The CDR3 consists of 16 residues. CDR3 loop: CASSETGDSYNSPLHF. DNA of the CDR3: TGTGCCAGCAGCGAGACAGGGGACTCCTATAATTCACCCCTCCACTTT.

This sequence joins TRBV4-1 and TRBJ2-3; 7 nucleotides match TRBD2. The CDR3 length is 15 residues. CDR1 and CDR2 (germline): MGHRA, YSYEKL. The V and J ends lost 2 bases and 4 bases, in that order; junction bases with no gene match: 6. The CDR3 DNA follows: TGCGCCAGCAGCCAACTAGCGGAGAACGCAGATACGCAGTATTTT. It is translated as CASSQLAENADTQYF.

The J gene is TRBJ1-1, the V gene TRBV21-1. TRBV21-1 is termed a pseudogene. The CDR3 totals 14 residues. This chain's CDR3 is CASSKGTGDTEAFF. As DNA, the CDR3 is TGTGCCAGCAGCAAAGGAACGGGTGACACTGAAGCTTTCTTT.

This clone was found once. The chain links TRBV7-3 to TRBJ1-1; the D is unclear. Germline V gene sequence: CDR1 SGHTA, CDR2 FQGTGA. Trimming took off 2 bases at V and 1 base at J, with 8 bases between the two ends. The CDR3 sequence is 14 residues long. CDR3 in DNA: TGTGCCAGCAGCTTATTTGCAGAGAACACTGAAGCTTTCTTT. Its protein is CASSLFAENTEAFF.

The chain is built from TRBV4-3 and TRBJ2-1; the match to TRBD2 covers 11 bases. The CDR3 runs to 17 residues. J gave up 10 bases and V 1 base, and 12 bases lay outside the gene matches. In germline, CDR1 is LGHNA, CDR2 YSLEER. The CDR3 nucleotides read TGCGCCAGCAGCCAAGGCACCCTAGCGGGGGGACTGGAGGAGCAGTTCTTC. As protein: CASSQGTLAGGLEEQFF.

The J gene is TRBJ2-7, the V gene TRBV12-1; whether TRBD1, the table's D call, matches the DNA was not checked. TRBV12-1 is noted as a pseudogene. The CDR3 loop spans 18 amino acids. The chain's CDR3 is CASGRTTGTLVFVYEQYF. The CDR3, as DNA: TGTGCCAGCGGAAGAACGACCGGGACATTGGTGTTCGTCTACGAGCAGTACTTC.

V gene TRBV30 combines with J gene TRBJ1-1; possible D gene TRBD1, 5 bases. There are 11 residues in the CDR3. V was pared by 0 bases and J by 8 bases, with 7 bases between. Germline CDR1 and CDR2: GTSNPN and SVGIG (reference sequence). CDR3 loop: CAWSVGGEAFF. Here the CDR3 DNA reads TGTGCCTGGAGTGTGGGGGGAGAAGCTTTCTTT.

The chain combines TRBV19 with TRBJ2-1; D perhaps matches TRBD1 (6 bases). V lost 2 bases to trimming and J lost 2 bases, with 10 bases between them. The CDR3 length is 15 residues. From germline, CDR1 is LNHDA and CDR2 SQIVND (reference sequence). The chain's CDR3 is CASSILRDTYNEQFF. CDR3 coding DNA: TGTGCCAGTAGTATACTACGGGACACCTACAATGAGCAGTTCTTC.

The rearrangement joins TRBV7-2 to TRBJ2-3; 9 bases match TRBD2. This CDR3 comprises 16 residues. Germline CDR1 and CDR2: SGHTA and FQGNSA. Trimming removed 5 bases from V and 5 bases from J; junction bases left unmatched: 11. The CDR3 sequence is CASSRVASGDVDTQYF. CDR3 nucleotide sequence: TGTGCCAGCAGCCGCGTCGCTAGCGGGGATGTAGATACGCAGTATTTT.

The chain joins TRBV14 to TRBJ1-1, with D possibly matching TRBD1 (6 bases). Looked up from germline, CDR1 is SGHDN and CDR2 is FVKESK. V lost 6 bases and J 5 bases, leaving 16 bases between the germline ends. The CDR3 length is 14 residues. The CDR3 DNA sequence: TGTGCCAGCAGACCAAACAACAGGGAGACTGAAGCTTTCTTT. Its translation is CASRPNNRETEAFF.

The V and J genes are TRBV27 and TRBJ2-3; a weak D match, TRBD1 (6 bases). Per germline, CDR1 MNHEY and CDR2 SMNVEV (reference sequence). Trimming left V 3 bases short and J 8 bases short, with 9 bases between. This CDR3 is built from 12 residues. Here the CDR3 reads CASSLDRGTQYF. CDR3 bases: TGTGCCAGCAGTTTGGACAGAGGTACGCAGTATTTT.

The CDR3 is CASSLDTGLGGYTF. CDR3 bases: TGTGCCAGCAGCTTGGACACAGGGTTGGGAGGCTACACCTTC. The chain recombines TRBV5-4 with TRBJ1-2; the D gene is possibly TRBD1 (6 bases). The germline CDR1 and CDR2 sequences are SGHNT and YYREEE (reference sequence). V was shortened by 0 bases and J by 8 bases, with 14 bases between the two germline ends. CDR3 size: 14 residues.

The gene calls are TRBV9 and TRBJ2-2, with D perhaps TRBD2 (6 bases). Germline loops: CDR1 SGDLS, CDR2 YYNGEE. V was cut by 3 bases and J by 2 bases, with 11 bases left in between. The CDR3 spans 15 residues. The CDR3 region is CASSDQGGNTGELFF. In nucleotides, the CDR3 is TGTGCCAGCAGCGATCAGGGAGGAAACACCGGGGAGCTGTTTTTT. The full variable domain, in which reference TRBV9 and TRBJ2-2 provide the parts outside the CDR3, is DSGVTQTPKHLITATGQRVTLRCSPRSGDLSVYWYQQSLDQGLQFLIQYYNGEERAKGNILERFSAQQFPDLHSELNLSSLELGDSALYFCASSDQGGNTGELFFGEGSRLTVL.